One and the same sample provided the 18 T cell receptor beta chains below, sequenced in a study of high-grade serous ovarian cancer treatment subgroups. Method: immunoSEQ multiplex PCR; TCRdb's copy keeps in-frame clones and lacks some. The sample lists several thousand clones, approximately 84% seen once, with under 14% in the top ten. The tumor samples were collected prior to definitive surgery or chemotherapy. Sequencing was done on a sample of tumor tissue. These receptors all come from a human donor with high-grade serous ovarian cancer.

About this clone: Germline is not matched at one junction end, which may reflect a read error. This chain uses TRBV6-6 with TRBJ2-1; 8 positions match TRBD2. This CDR3 spans 15 amino acids. Germline loops: CDR1 MNHNY, CDR2 SVGAGI (reference sequence). CDR3 sequence: CAISESTGGNNEQFF. Here the CDR3 DNA reads TGTGCCATCAGTGAGTCAACGGGAGGGAACAATGAGCAGTTCTTC.

V and J are TRBV27 and TRBJ2-7; 7 bases agree with TRBD1. The germline V gene encodes CDR1 MNHEY and CDR2 SMNVEV (reference sequence). There are 13 residues in the CDR3. Trimming removed 5 bases from V and 5 bases from J; junction bases left unmatched: 6. The CDR3 region has the DNA TGTGCCAGCAGTCTGATGACAGGGAACGAGCAGTACTTC. Amino acid sequence: CASSLMTGNEQYF.

The chain couples TRBV7-6 to TRBJ2-3, with D possibly TRBD2 on 5 matching bases. The V end lost 5 bases, the J end lost 3 bases, and 12 bases lay between the germline ends. CDR3 length equals 14 residues. CDR1 and CDR2 (germline): SGHVS, FNYEAQ. The CDR3 region has the DNA TGTGCCAGCAGCAGAGGAGGCGGGACAGATACGCAGTATTTT. It encodes CASSRGGGTDTQYF.

This chain joins TRBV7-2 and TRBJ2-7, with 9 bases that match TRBD1. Germline assignment: CDR1 SGHTA and CDR2 FQGNSA. This CDR3 is built from 15 residues. With V trimmed by 3 bases and J by 4 bases, 7 bases remained unmatched. The CDR3 DNA sequence: TGTGCCAGCAGCTTTGAGGGACAGGGAGGTTACGAGCAGTACTTC. It yields the protein CASSFEGQGGYEQYF. Together with reference TRBV7-2 and TRBJ2-7, the CDR3 gives the full variable domain: GAGVSQSPSNKVTEKGKDVELRCDPISGHTALYWYRQSLGQGLEFLIYFQGNSAPDKSGLPSDRFSAERTGGSVSTLTIQRTQQEDSAVYLCASSFEGQGGYEQYFGPGTRLTVT.

The chain is built from TRBV11-2 and TRBJ2-7; TRBD2 might be the D (5 bases). This CDR3 spans 14 amino acids. V lost 5 bases and J 3 bases, leaving 14 bases between the germline ends. In germline, CDR1 is SGHAT, CDR2 FQNNGV. CDR3 DNA sequence: TGTGCCAGCAGCCTTACGGGGTTCCTCTACGAGCAGTACTTC. Encoded protein: CASSLTGFLYEQYF.

This chain joins TRBV21-1 and TRBJ1-2; the table's D call of TRBD1 was not tested on the DNA. TRBV21-1 corresponds to a pseudogene. The CDR3 sequence is 12 residues long. The CDR3 protein is CASSQGADGYTF. CDR3 DNA sequence: TGTGCCAGCTCCCAGGGTGCGGATGGCTACACCTTC.

In its sample, this clone was seen a few times. For the CDR3, the DNA is TGTGCCAGCTCACCAGCCCGAGCTAACTATGGCTACACCTTC. Its protein product is CASSPARANYGYTF. V is TRBV18 and J is TRBJ1-2; D is ambiguous. Germline lookup yields CDR1 KGHSH and CDR2 LQKENI. V was shortened by 2 bases and J by 0 bases, with 7 bases between the two germline ends. The CDR3 extends over 14 amino acids.

This clone showed up just a few times. The rearrangement links TRBV4-3 to TRBJ2-7; D call uncertain. Trimming removed 0 bases at V and 4 bases at J, with 16 bases between. Germline loops: CDR1 LGHNA, CDR2 YSLEER. This CDR3 contains 16 residues. In DNA form, the CDR3 reads TGCGCCAGCAGCCAAGAAGCCTCCCCTGAGGCGTACGAGCAGTACTTC. The encoded protein is CASSQEASPEAYEQYF.

The chain uses TRBV5-4 and TRBJ1-1; possibly TRBD1 for D (5 bases). Looked up from germline, CDR1 is SGHNT and CDR2 is YYREEE (reference sequence). This CDR3 region has 12 residues. The V and J ends lost 2 bases and 10 bases respectively, with 12 bases between them. The CDR3 region is CASSLNRRGAFF. The CDR3 DNA is TGTGCCAGCAGCTTAAACAGGAGAGGAGCTTTCTTT.

The rearrangement uses TRBV11-1 and TRBJ1-1, with a weak D call TRBD1 (5 bases). The germline V gene has CDR1 SGHAT and CDR2 FQDESV (reference sequence). The CDR3 is 13 residues long. V lost 8 bases to trimming and J lost 4 bases, with 14 bases between them. The CDR3 region is CASLLVGGTEAFF. In DNA, the CDR3 is TGTGCCAGCCTATTGGTGGGGGGCACTGAAGCTTTCTTT.

The J gene is TRBJ2-3, the V gene TRBV5-8; no firm D call. Looked up from germline, CDR1 is SGHTS and CDR2 is YDEGEE. Between the trimmed V and J ends, which lost 2 bases and 0 bases, there was a span of 7 bases. CDR3 length: 14 amino acids. This CDR3 is CASSFSGSTDTQYF. The CDR3 DNA sequence: TGTGCCAGCAGCTTTTCGGGTAGCACAGATACGCAGTATTTT.

V usage is TRBV7-2 and J usage is TRBJ2-2, with unresolved D. The CDR3 runs to 16 residues. V was pared by 1 base and J by 7 bases, with 16 bases between. Germline V CDR1 and CDR2: SGHTA, FQGNSA. CDR3 protein: CASSLEARVGDGELFF. The CDR3 bases are TGTGCCAGCAGCTTAGAAGCTCGAGTAGGAGACGGGGAGCTGTTTTTT.

This clone was observed a few times. The genes are TRBV7-2 and TRBJ2-7; 8 nucleotides line up with TRBD2. The ends lost 2 bases at V and 5 bases at J; junction bases unmatched: 11. Germline assignment: CDR1 SGHTA and CDR2 FQGNSA. The CDR3 has 16 amino acids. DNA of the CDR3: TGTGCCAGCAGCTTAAGGGGCAGCGGGAGTCTCAACGAGCAGTACTTC. Translated: CASSLRGSGSLNEQYF.

The rearrangement uses TRBV4-1 and TRBJ2-5, with 9 positions matching TRBD2. The junction had 7 bases not matched to a gene; V was cut back by 4 bases and J by 4 bases. Germline V gene lookup returns CDR1 MGHRA and CDR2 YSYEKL. The CDR3 is made up of 15 amino acids. CDR3 sequence (DNA): TGCGCCAGCAGCCTTAGCGGGGGAGATGGAGAGACCCAGTACTTC. Protein: CASSLSGGDGETQYF.

This sequence joins TRBV4-2 and TRBJ1-2; D is unclear. Per the germline V gene, CDR1 is LGHNA and CDR2 is YNFKEQ. The CDR3 has 14 amino acids. V was cut by 4 bases and J by 3 bases, with 12 bases left in between. CDR3 in amino acids: CASSPETWDYGYTF. The CDR3 bases are TGTGCCAGCAGCCCAGAGACGTGGGACTATGGCTACACCTTC.

The chain has TRBV28 and TRBJ2-7; no clear D gene. The germline CDR1 and CDR2 sequences are MDHEN and SYDVKM. The CDR3 has 12 residues. Trimming took off 0 bases at V and 1 base at J, with 1 base between the two ends. The CDR3 DNA reads as TGTGCCAGCAGTTTATGGTCCTACGAGCAGTACTTC. It codes for CASSLWSYEQYF.

The chain has TRBV2 and TRBJ1-6; tentatively, D is TRBD1 (6 bases). This CDR3 contains 12 residues. CDR1 is SNHLY and CDR2 is FYNNEI in the germline V gene. The CDR3 nucleotides are TGTGCGTCGATGGGGGGCCTTTCACCCCTCCACTTT. Its protein is CASMGGLSPLHF.

The J gene is TRBJ2-7, the V gene TRBV5-1; D call uncertain. CDR1 and CDR2 from the germline V gene are SGHRS and YFSETQ. The CDR3 contains 14 residues. Trimming removed 3 bases at V and 4 bases at J, with 14 bases between. CDR3 loop: CASSSEIRSYEQYF. The CDR3 region has the DNA TGCGCCAGCAGCTCGGAGATCCGGTCATACGAGCAGTACTTC.